Listed below are T cell receptor beta chains from one sample, sequenced in a study of beta chain features in type 1 diabetes. Here immunoSEQ multiplex PCR was the method, and the copy in TCRdb shows in-frame clones only, minus some. The data show 80,000 to 90,000 clones, 30% to 35% seen once. The sample comprised stem cell memory CD4+ T cells from blood. These receptors were taken from a woman under 30 in good health. Each CDR3 is given with its conserved first and last residue. D genes are given only for firm matches. Clone size is stated in some rows and not others, as once, few, many or a class when expanded.

TRBV5-6,TRBJ2-7,TRBD2,.,CASSPGTSATYEQYF,TGTGCCAGCAGCCCCGGGACTAGCGCTACCTACGAGCAGTACTTC
TRBV6-5,TRBJ2-7,.,.,CASSYSQGSYEQYF,TGTGCCAGCAGTTACTCCCAGGGTTCCTACGAGCAGTACTTC
TRBV5-6,TRBJ1-4,TRBD1,.,CASSSRTGGNEKLFF,TGTGCCAGCAGCTCAAGGACAGGGGGGAATGAAAAACTGTTTTTT
TRBV5-6,TRBJ1-6,.,.,CASSLVGQLGSPLHF,TGTGCCAGCAGCTTGGTGGGACAATTGGGCTCACCCCTCCACTTT
TRBV10-3,TRBJ2-7,.,few,CAISGSGEGYEQYF,TGTGCCATCAGTGGTTCGGGAGAAGGCTACGAGCAGTACTTC
TRBV2,TRBJ1-5,.,few,CASSEWEVGTQPQHF,TGTGCCAGCAGTGAATGGGAGGTGGGGACTCAGCCCCAGCATTTT
TRBV7-2,TRBJ2-3,.,.,CASSQRGVGVGDTQYF,TGTGCCAGCAGCCAGCGTGGGGTGGGAGTTGGTGATACGCAGTATTTT
TRBV19,TRBJ2-3,.,few,CASTSQIGTDTQYF,TGTGCCAGTACCTCCCAGATCGGCACAGATACGCAGTATTTT
TRBV2,TRBJ2-5,TRBD2,.,CASSEWLAGGHAPKETQYF,TGTGCCAGCAGTGAATGGCTAGCGGGGGGGCATGCCCCTAAAGAGACCCAGTACTTC
TRBV5-1,TRBJ2-3,.,few,CASSFGGPGDTQYF,TGCGCCAGCAGCTTTGGGGGCCCGGGGGATACGCAGTATTTT
TRBV14,TRBJ2-3,TRBD2,few,CASSPGLAGADTQYF,TGTGCCAGCAGCCCGGGACTAGCGGGGGCGGATACGCAGTATTTT
TRBV29-1,TRBJ1-1,.,few,CSVEVVMNTEAFF,TGCAGCGTTGAGGTAGTAATGAACACTGAAGCTTTCTTT